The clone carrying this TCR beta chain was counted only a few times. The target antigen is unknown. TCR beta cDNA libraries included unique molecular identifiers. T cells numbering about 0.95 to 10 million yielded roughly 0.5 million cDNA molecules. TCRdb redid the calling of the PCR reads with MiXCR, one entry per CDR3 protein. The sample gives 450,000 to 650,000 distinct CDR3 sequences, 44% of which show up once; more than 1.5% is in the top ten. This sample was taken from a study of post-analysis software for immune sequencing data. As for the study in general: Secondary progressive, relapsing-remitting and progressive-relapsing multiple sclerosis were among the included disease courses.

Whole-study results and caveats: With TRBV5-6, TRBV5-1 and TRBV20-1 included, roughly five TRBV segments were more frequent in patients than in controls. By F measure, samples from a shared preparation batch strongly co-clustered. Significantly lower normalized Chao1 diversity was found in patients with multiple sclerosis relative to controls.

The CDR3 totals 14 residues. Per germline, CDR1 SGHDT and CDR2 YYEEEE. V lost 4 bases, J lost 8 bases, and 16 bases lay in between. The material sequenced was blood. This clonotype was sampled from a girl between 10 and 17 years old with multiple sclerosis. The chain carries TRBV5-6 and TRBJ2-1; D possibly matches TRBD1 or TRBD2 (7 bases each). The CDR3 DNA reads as TGTGCCAGCAGCGGAGACAGGGAGGGCCATGAGCAGTTCTTC. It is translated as CASSGDREGHEQFF.